Below are 16 T cell receptor beta chains sequenced from a single sample in a study of T cells in Graves' hyperthyroidism and ophthalmopathy (dated by TCRdb to between 2017 and 2020). The protocol used for the library was multiplex PCR. TCRdb names Illumina HiSeq 2000 as the instrument used. TCR beta CDR3 regions were amplified from RNA transcripts. For the first round of RT-PCR on the TCR CDR3, the HTBI primer set was used together with the Qiagen OneStep RT-PCR kit. In-frame beta chains were kept once TCRdb had trimmed the public reads at Q25 with fastp and called clones with MiXCR. Here each entry gathers all rows of one CDR3 protein and keeps the most common genes and DNA. The sample records about 200,000 distinct CDR3 sequences, 15% to 20% of which are singletons. Together, the top ten hold roughly 44% of the sample. What was sequenced was blood. Receptors originate from a man aged 40-55 years with Graves' hyperthyroidism.

This clonotype was recorded at least ten times. The chain has TRBV20-1 and TRBJ2-7; TRBD2 matches 13 bases. There are 14 residues in the CDR3. Unmatched junction bases numbered 0, after V lost 1 base and J lost 3 bases. CDR1 DFQATT and CDR2 SNEGSKA come from the germline V gene (reference sequence). CDR3 coding DNA: TGCAGTGCTAGAGGGACTAGCGGGAGCTACGAGCAGTACTTC. Its translation is CSARGTSGSYEQYF.

Comment on this clonotype: This may come from a read error, since a much larger clone is one base off. The V and J genes are TRBV6-5 and TRBJ2-7; D is uncertain. CDR3 size: 14 residues. Germline CDR1 and CDR2: MNHEY and SVGAGI. Trimming shortened V by 4 bases and J by 3 bases, and 13 bases separated the two germline ends. In nucleotides, the CDR3 is TGTGCCAGCAGTTGGGTCGCGCCGAGCTACGAGCAGTACTTC. Amino acid sequence: CASSWVAPSYEQYF.

At least ten counts were recorded for this clonotype. The V and J genes are TRBV5-1 and TRBJ2-7, with 10 nucleotides matching TRBD1. Germline V gives CDR1 SGHRS, CDR2 YFSETQ. CDR3 length equals 16 residues. V dropped 0 bases and J dropped 5; count of bases not matched to a gene: 8. The CDR3 nucleotides are TGCGCCAGCAGCTTGGGGACAGGGGGTTTGTTGAACGAGCAGTACTTC. It specifies CASSLGTGGLLNEQYF.

Concerning this clonotype itself: This could be a read error, since a much larger clone is one nucleotide away. The V gene is TRBV2, the J gene TRBJ1-3; possibly TRBD1 for D (5 bases). In germline, CDR1 is SNHLY, CDR2 FYNNEI. This CDR3 is built from 16 residues. CDR3 sequence reads: CASSEAGVYSGNAIYF. For the CDR3, the DNA is TGTGCCAGCAGTGAAGCAGGGGTGTACTCTGGAAACGCCATATATTTT.

The rearrangement joins TRBV5-1 to TRBJ2-5; 7 bases match TRBD1. The CDR3 loop spans 12 amino acids. V trimming: 0 bases; J trimming: 13 bases; junction bases outside the gene matches: 6. From germline, CDR1 is SGHRS and CDR2 YFSETQ. In DNA, the CDR3 is TGCGCCAGCAGCTTGGTGGGGACAGACTCGTACTTC. It encodes CASSLVGTDSYF.

This clonotype was found many times. This chain links TRBV18 with TRBJ1-2; D is unresolved. The CDR3 is made up of 14 amino acids. CDR1 KGHSH and CDR2 LQKENI come from the germline V gene. V dropped 3 bases and J dropped 1 base, with 9 bases sitting between them. CDR3 sequence reads: CASSPAIDNYGYTF. The CDR3 bases are TGTGCCAGCTCACCGGCGATCGATAACTATGGCTACACCTTC.

This clonotype was detected ten times or more. The chain is built from TRBV12-3 or TRBV12-4 and TRBJ2-4; TRBD1 agrees at 7 bases. The CDR3 length is 17 residues. Germline trimming cut 6 bases from V and 0 bases from J; bases unmatched to any gene: 11. The DNA of the CDR3 is TGTGCCAGCAGCCGCGGACAGGTGTTTCTAGCCAAAAACATTCAGTACTTC. Residues: CASSRGQVFLAKNIQYF.

The sample holds many counts of this clonotype. This rearrangement joins TRBV5-1 to TRBJ2-7; 10 nucleotides align to TRBD2. The CDR3 has 15 amino acids. CDR1 SGHRS and CDR2 YFSETQ come from the germline V gene. V lost 4 bases to trimming and J lost 0 bases; unmatched junction nucleotides: 4. The CDR3 region is CASSEGLASSYEQYF. CDR3 bases: TGCGCCAGCAGCGAGGGACTAGCGAGCTCCTACGAGCAGTACTTC.

This clonotype was detected many times. The rearrangement uses TRBV4-1 and TRBJ1-1, with D unresolved. V gave up 2 bases and J gave up 0 bases, with 10 bases separating them. The germline gives CDR1 MGHRA, CDR2 YSYEKL. There are 15 residues in the CDR3. The DNA for the CDR3 is TGCGCCAGCAGCCAAATCTACGGAATGAACACTGAAGCTTTCTTT. Its translation: CASSQIYGMNTEAFF.

The V call is TRBV6-1, the J call TRBJ2-7; 10 nucleotides line up with TRBD2. The ends lost 6 bases at V and 7 bases at J; junction bases unmatched: 6. Germline V CDR1 and CDR2: MNHNS, SASEGT. The length of the CDR3 is 13 residues. CDR3: CASSPLAGKEQYF. For the CDR3, the DNA is TGTGCCAGCAGCCCACTAGCGGGGAAAGAGCAGTACTTC.

This clonotype was detected a few times. The J gene is TRBJ2-2, the V gene TRBV28, with D possibly TRBD2 on 6 matching bases. V lost 5 bases and J 5 bases, leaving 18 bases between the germline ends. The length of the CDR3 is 16 residues. CDR1 is MDHEN and CDR2 is SYDVKM in the germline V gene. Here the CDR3 DNA reads TGTGCCAGCAGTCCCCTATGGGAGGCGGGAACCGGGGAGCTGTTTTTT. Encoded protein: CASSPLWEAGTGELFF.

This clonotype was detected a few times. The V gene is TRBV5-1, the J gene TRBJ2-2; TRBD1 agrees at 8 bases. CDR1 is SGHRS, CDR2 YFSETQ, per germline. V was clipped by 4 bases and J by 3 bases; unmatched bases: 8. This CDR3 comprises 16 residues. DNA of the CDR3: TGCGCCAGCAGCCGGATTGTACAGGGGGACACCGGGGAGCTGTTTTTT. Protein sequence: CASSRIVQGDTGELFF.

This clonotype was detected ten times or more. V usage is TRBV7-9 and J usage is TRBJ1-2; TRBD1 is a possible D gene (5 bases). The V end lost 4 bases, the J end lost 4 bases, and 19 bases lay between the germline ends. The CDR3 extends over 16 amino acids. Germline CDR1 SEHNR, CDR2 FQNEAQ (reference sequence). CDR3 nucleotides: TGTGCCAGCAGCTCACGCCCGGGGCAGGAGACCTATGGCTACACCTTC. Translating it yields CASSSRPGQETYGYTF.

This clonotype was picked up a small number of times. V usage is TRBV5-1 and J usage is TRBJ2-3, with D possibly TRBD2 on 7 matching bases. The CDR3 has 14 amino acids. V was pared by 9 bases and J by 4 bases, with 18 bases between. CDR1 and CDR2 from the germline V gene are SGHRS and YFSETQ. The CDR3 coding sequence is TGCGCCATGACCCGGGGGGCGCCGGCAGATACGCAGTATTTT. It encodes CAMTRGAPADTQYF.

This clonotype was counted many times. The J gene is TRBJ1-1, the V gene TRBV7-2; D uncertain. This CDR3 is built from 14 residues. Germline CDR1 and CDR2: SGHTA and FQGNSA. V was cut by 5 bases and J by 5 bases, with 15 bases left in between. The CDR3 region is CASSPHGLETEAFF. The CDR3 DNA follows: TGTGCCAGCAGCCCTCACGGGTTGGAGACTGAAGCTTTCTTT.

The sample holds many counts of this clonotype. V usage is TRBV6-1 and J usage is TRBJ2-7; 10 nucleotides agree with TRBD1. The CDR3 has 15 residues. Losses at the gene ends were 6 bases for V and 2 bases for J; bases not matched to a gene: 7. CDR1 is MNHNS and CDR2 is SASEGT in the germline V gene. CDR3: CASRLRDRGPYEQYF. The CDR3 DNA is TGTGCCAGCAGACTCCGGGACAGGGGCCCCTACGAGCAGTACTTC.